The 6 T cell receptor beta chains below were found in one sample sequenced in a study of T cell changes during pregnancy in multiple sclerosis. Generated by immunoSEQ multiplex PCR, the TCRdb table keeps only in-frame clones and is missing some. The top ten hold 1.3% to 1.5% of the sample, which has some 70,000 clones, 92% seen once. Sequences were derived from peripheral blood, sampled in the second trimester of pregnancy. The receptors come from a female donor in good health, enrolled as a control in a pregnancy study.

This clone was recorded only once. The CDR3 coding sequence is TGCGCCAGCAGCACTGGAGGACCTACAGATACGCAGTATTTT. Translated, it gives CASSTGGPTDTQYF. The V call is TRBV5-1, the J call TRBJ2-3, with TRBD2 as a possible D gene (5 bases). CDR1 is SGHRS, CDR2 YFSETQ, per germline. This CDR3 spans 14 amino acids. Between the trimmed V and J ends, which lost 4 bases and 3 bases, there was a span of 12 bases.

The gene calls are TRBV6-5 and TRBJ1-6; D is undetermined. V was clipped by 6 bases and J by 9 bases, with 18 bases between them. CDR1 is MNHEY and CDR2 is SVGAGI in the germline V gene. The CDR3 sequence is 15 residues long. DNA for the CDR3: TGTGCCAGCAGCTCCGGAGGAGCCCTGGGTTCACCCCTCCACTTT. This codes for CASSSGGALGSPLHF.

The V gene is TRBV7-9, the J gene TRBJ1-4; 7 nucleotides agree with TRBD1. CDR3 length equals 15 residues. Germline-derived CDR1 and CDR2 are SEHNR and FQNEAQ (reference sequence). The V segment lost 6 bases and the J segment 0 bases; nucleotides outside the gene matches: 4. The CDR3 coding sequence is TGTGCCAGCAGGGGGACAGAAGCAACTAATGAAAAACTGTTTTTT. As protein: CASRGTEATNEKLFF.

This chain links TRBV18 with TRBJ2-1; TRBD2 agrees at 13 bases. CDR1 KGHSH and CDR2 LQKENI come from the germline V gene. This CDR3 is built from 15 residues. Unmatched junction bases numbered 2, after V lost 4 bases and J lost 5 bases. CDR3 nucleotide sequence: TGTGCCAGCTCACTCGGACTAGCGGGGGACAATGAGCAGTTCTTC. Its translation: CASSLGLAGDNEQFF.

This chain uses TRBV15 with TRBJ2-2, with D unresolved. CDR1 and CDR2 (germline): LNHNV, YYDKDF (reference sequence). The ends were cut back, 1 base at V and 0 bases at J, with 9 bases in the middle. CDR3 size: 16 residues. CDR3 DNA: TGTGCCACCAGCAGAGCACCTTACTCGAACACCGGGGAGCTGTTTTTT. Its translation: CATSRAPYSNTGELFF. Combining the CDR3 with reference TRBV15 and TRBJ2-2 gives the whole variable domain DAMVIQNPRYQVTQFGKPVTLSCSQTLNHNVMYWYQQKSSQAPKLLFHYYDKDFNNEADTPDNFQSRRPNTSFCFLDIRSPGLGDTAMYLCATSRAPYSNTGELFFGEGSRLTVL.

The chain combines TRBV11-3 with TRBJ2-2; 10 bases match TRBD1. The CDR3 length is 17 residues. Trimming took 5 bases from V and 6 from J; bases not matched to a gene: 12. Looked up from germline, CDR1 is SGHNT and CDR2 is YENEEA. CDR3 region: CASSPHPGTGVAGELFF. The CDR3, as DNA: TGTGCCAGCAGCCCACACCCCGGGACAGGGGTCGCCGGGGAGCTGTTTTTT.